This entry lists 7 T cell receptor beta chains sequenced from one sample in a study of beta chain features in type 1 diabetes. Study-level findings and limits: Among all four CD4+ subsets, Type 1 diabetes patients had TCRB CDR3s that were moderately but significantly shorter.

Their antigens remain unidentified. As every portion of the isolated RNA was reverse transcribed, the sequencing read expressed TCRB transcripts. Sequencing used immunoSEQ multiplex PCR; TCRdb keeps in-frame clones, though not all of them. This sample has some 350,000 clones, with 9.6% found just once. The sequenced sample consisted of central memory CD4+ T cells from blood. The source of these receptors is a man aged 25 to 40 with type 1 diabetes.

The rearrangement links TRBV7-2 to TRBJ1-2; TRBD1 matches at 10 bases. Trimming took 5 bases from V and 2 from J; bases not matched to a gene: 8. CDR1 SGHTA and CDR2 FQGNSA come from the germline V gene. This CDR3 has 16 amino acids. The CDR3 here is CASSLGGTGANYGYTF. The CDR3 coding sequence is TGTGCCAGCAGCCTAGGCGGGACAGGGGCAAACTATGGCTACACCTTC.

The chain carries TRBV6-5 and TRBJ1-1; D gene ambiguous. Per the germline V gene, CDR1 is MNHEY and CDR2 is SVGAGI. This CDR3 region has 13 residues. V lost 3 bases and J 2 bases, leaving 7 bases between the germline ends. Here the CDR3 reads CASSYQDNTEAFF. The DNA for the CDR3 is TGTGCCAGCAGTTATCAAGATAACACTGAAGCTTTCTTT.

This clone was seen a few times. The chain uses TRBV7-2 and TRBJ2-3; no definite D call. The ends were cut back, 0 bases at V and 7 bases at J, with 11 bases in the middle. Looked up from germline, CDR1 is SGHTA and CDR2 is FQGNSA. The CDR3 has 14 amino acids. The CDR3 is CASSLALLYYTQYF. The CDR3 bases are TGTGCCAGCAGCTTAGCCTTGCTATACTATACGCAGTATTTT.

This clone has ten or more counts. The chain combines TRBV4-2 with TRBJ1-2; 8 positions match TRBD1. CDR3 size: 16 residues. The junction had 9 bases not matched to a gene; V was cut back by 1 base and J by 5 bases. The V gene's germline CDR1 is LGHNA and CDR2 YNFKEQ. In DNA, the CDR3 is TGTGCCAGCAGCCAAGCCCAGGGGGCCTCTTTGTATGGCTACACCTTC. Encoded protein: CASSQAQGASLYGYTF.

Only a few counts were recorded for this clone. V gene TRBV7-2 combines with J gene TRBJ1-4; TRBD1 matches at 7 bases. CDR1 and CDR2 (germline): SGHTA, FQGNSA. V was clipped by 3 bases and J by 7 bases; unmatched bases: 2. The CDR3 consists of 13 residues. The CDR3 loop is CASSLGQTEKLFF. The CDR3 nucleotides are TGTGCCAGCAGCTTGGGACAGACTGAAAAACTGTTTTTT.

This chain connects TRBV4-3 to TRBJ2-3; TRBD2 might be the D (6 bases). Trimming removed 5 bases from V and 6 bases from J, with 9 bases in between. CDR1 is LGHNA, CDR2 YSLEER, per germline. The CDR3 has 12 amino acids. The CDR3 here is CASSGGWDTQYF. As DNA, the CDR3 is TGCGCCAGCAGCGGGGGGTGGGATACGCAGTATTTT.

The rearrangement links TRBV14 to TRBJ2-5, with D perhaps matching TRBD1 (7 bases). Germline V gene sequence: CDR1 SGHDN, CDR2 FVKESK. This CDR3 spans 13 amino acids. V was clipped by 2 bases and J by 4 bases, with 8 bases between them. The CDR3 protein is CASSQQGGETQYF. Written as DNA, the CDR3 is TGTGCCAGCAGCCAACAGGGGGGAGAGACCCAGTACTTC. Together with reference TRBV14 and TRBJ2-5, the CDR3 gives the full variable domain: EAGVTQFPSHSVIEKGQTVTLRCDPISGHDNLYWYRRVMGKEIKFLLHFVKESKQDESGMPNNRFLAERTGGTYSTLKVQPAELEDSGVYFCASSQQGGETQYFGPGTRLLVL.